A selection of T cell receptor beta chains follows, all from one sample in a study of T cells after yellow fever vaccination. TCRdb reprocessed the 5' RACE reads with MiXCR, giving one entry per CDR3 protein. The sample has approximately 600,000 distinct CDR3 sequences; about 12% are singletons. The sequences come from PBMCs, collected on the day of the yellow fever booster vaccination. These receptors were collected from a man aged 30 to 39 who received the YFV17D yellow fever vaccine. Each CDR3 is given with its conserved first and last residue. A D gene is named only where the DNA matches it firmly. Clone size appears in some rows only: once, few, many, or a class for an expanded clone.

cdr3_aa cdr3_nt clone_size d_call j_call v_call
CSARDTGTYNEQFF TGCAGTGCTAGAGACACGGGGACCTACAATGAGCAGTTCTTC - - TRBJ2-1 TRBV20-1
CSAPEGGGRTGELFF TGCAGTGCTCCAGAAGGGGGAGGGCGGACCGGGGAGCTGTTTTTT - - TRBJ2-2 TRBV20-1
CASSKRRPNRSYNSPLHF TGTGCCAGCAGCAAGCGAAGGCCAAACCGCTCCTATAATTCACCCCTCCACTTT few - TRBJ1-6 TRBV21-1
CASSLWQGERGDTQYF TGTGCCAGCAGTTTGTGGCAGGGGGAAAGAGGAGATACGCAGTATTTT - TRBD1 TRBJ2-3 TRBV28
CASSMRSVYGYTF TGTGCCAGTAGTATGCGGTCAGTCTATGGCTACACCTTC - - TRBJ1-2 TRBV19
CSARVAEASTDTQYF TGCAGTGCTAGGGTGGCGGAGGCCAGCACAGATACGCAGTATTTT - - TRBJ2-3 TRBV20-1
CASSLDRARGNIQYF TGTGCCAGCAGCTTGGACAGGGCCAGAGGAAACATTCAGTACTTC many - TRBJ2-4 TRBV5-5
CASSVGTSGSNEQFF TGTGCCAGCAGCGTAGGAACTAGCGGGAGCAATGAGCAGTTCTTC few TRBD2 TRBJ2-1 TRBV9
CASSHGRGRRETQYF TGTGCCAGCAGCCATGGGAGGGGTCGACGGGAGACCCAGTACTTC - TRBD2 TRBJ2-5 TRBV11-3
CASSRVRGGSTDTQYF TGTGCCAGCAGCCGGGTTCGGGGTGGGAGCACAGATACGCAGTATTTT - - TRBJ2-3 TRBV11-2